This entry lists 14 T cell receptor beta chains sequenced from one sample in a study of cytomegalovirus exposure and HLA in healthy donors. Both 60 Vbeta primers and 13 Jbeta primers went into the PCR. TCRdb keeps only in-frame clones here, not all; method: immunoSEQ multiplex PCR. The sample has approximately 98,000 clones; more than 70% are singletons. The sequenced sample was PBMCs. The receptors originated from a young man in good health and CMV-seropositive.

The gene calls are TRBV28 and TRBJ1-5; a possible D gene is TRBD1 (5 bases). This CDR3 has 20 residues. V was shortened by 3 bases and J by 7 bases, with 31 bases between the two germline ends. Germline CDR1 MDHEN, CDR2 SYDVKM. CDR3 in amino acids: CASSFRGVKKIVPHEQPQHF. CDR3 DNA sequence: TGTGCCAGCAGTTTTCGGGGGGTTAAAAAAATAGTACCTCATGAGCAGCCCCAGCATTTT.

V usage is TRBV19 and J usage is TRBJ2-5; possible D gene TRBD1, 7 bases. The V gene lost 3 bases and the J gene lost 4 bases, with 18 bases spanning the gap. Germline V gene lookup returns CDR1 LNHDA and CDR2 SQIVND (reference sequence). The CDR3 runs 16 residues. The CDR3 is CASSIGAGGKAETQYF. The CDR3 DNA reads TGTGCCAGTAGTATCGGAGCAGGGGGGAAGGCAGAGACCCAGTACTTC.

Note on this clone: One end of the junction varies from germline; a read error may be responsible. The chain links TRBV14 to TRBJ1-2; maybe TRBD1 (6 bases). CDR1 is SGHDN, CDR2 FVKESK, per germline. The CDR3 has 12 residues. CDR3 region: CASSQAKGGAAF. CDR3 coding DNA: TGTGCCAGCAGCCAAGCGAAGGGGGGGGCCGCCTTC.

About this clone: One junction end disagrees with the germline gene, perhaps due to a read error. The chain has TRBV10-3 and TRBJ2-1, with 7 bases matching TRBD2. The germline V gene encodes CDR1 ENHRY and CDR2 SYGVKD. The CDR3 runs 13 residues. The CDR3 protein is CAISERPSGDLIF. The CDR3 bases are TGTGCCATCAGTGAGAGGCCTAGCGGAGACCTCATCTTC.

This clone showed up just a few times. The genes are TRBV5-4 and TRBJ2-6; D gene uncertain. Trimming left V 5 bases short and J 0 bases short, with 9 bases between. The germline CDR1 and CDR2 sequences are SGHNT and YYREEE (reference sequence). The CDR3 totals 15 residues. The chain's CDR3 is CASRQQSSGANVLTF. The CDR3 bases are TGTGCCAGCAGACAACAGAGCTCTGGGGCCAACGTCCTGACTTTC.

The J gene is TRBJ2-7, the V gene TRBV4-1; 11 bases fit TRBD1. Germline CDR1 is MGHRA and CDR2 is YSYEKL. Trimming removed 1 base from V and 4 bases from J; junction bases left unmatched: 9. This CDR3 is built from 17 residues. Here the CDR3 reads CASSQVLGTGGIYEQYF. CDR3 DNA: TGCGCCAGCAGCCAAGTTCTCGGGACAGGGGGTATTTACGAGCAGTACTTC.

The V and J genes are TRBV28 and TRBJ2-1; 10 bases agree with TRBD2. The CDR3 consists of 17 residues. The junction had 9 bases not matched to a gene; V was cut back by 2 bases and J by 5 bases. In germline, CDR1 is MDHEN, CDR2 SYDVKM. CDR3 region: CASSLPERGGSNNEQFF. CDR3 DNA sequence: TGTGCCAGCAGTTTACCCGAGCGGGGGGGGTCAAACAATGAGCAGTTCTTC.

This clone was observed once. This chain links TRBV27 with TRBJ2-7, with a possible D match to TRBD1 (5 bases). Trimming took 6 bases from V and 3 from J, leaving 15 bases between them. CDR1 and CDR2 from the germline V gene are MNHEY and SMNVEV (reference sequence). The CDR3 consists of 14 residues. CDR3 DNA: TGTGCCAGCAGGATAAGGGGCGCGGACTACGAGCAGTACTTC. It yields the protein CASRIRGADYEQYF.

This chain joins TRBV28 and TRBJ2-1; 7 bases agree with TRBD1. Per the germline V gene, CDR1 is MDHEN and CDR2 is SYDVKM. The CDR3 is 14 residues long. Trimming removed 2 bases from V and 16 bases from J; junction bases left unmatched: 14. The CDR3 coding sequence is TGTGCCAGCAGTTTAGAGGGTTCCGGTAAGGGGGCATTCTTC. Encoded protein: CASSLEGSGKGAFF.

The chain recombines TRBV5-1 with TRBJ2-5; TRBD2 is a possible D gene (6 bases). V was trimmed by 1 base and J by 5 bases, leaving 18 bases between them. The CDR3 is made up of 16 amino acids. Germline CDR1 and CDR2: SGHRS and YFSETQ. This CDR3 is CASSLYGGGTSETQYF. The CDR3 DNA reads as TGCGCCAGCAGCTTGTACGGTGGGGGGACGTCGGAGACCCAGTACTTC.

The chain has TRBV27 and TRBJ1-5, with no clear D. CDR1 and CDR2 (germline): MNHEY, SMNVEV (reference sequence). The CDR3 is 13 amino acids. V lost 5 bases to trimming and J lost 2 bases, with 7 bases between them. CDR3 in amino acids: CASSGGCNQPQHF. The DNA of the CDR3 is TGTGCCAGCAGTGGAGGGTGCAATCAGCCCCAGCATTTT.

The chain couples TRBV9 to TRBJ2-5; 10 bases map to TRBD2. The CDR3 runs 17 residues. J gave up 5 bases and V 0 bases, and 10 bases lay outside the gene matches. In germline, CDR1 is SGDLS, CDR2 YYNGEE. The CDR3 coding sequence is TGTGCCAGCAGCGTAGCCCCGAGCGGGGGGGCCCAGGAGACCCAGTACTTC. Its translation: CASSVAPSGGAQETQYF.

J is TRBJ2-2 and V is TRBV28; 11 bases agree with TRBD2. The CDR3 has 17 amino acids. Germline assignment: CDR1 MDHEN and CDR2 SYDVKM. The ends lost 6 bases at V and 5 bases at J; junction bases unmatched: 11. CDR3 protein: CASSPLAGGFRTGELFF. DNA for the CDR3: TGTGCCAGCAGCCCCTTAGCGGGGGGGTTCAGAACCGGGGAGCTGTTTTTT.

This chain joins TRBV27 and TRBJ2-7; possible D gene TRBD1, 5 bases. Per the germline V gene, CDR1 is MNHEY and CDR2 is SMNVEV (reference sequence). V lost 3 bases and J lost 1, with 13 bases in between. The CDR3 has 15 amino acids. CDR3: CASSFIGQASYEQYF. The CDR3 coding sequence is TGTGCCAGCAGTTTCATTGGACAAGCATCCTACGAGCAGTACTTC.